One sample yielded the 16 T cell receptor beta chains listed below, sequenced in a study of T cells in Graves' hyperthyroidism and ophthalmopathy. Regions amplified from RNA transcripts were the TCR beta CDR3 regions. An initial round of RT-PCR targeting the TCR CDR3 relied on the HTBI primer set. TCRdb fed the multiplex PCR reads into MiXCR, producing one record per CDR3 protein. Among hundreds of thousands of distinct CDR3 sequences listed, 12% to 15% were seen once. The sample comprised blood. The receptors derive from a woman younger than 30 with Graves' hyperthyroidism.

The genes are TRBV4-3 and TRBJ2-6; D not resolved. Germline values: CDR1 LGHNA, CDR2 YSLEER. Trimming left V 0 bases short and J 3 bases short, with 6 bases between. The CDR3 extends over 15 amino acids. As DNA, the CDR3 is TGCGCCAGCAGCCAAGAGTTGCTTGGGGCCAACGTCCTGACTTTC. Translating it yields CASSQELLGANVLTF.

Notes on this clonotype: This may stem from a read error, because a much larger clone lies one nucleotide away. The conserved phenylalanine or tryptophan normally closing the CDR3 is absent here, so this likely arose from a read error. The chain combines TRBV11-2 with TRBJ2-1, with 11 nucleotides matching TRBD2. J was trimmed by 3 bases and V by 5 bases; bases with no gene match: 21. The CDR3 spans 21 residues. Per germline, CDR1 SGHAT and CDR2 FQNNGV. CDR3 nucleotides: TGTGCCAGCAGCCGCCCCCGCACTAGCGGGAGTTGGTTGGAGCTCTACAATGAGCAGTTCGTC. Translated: CASSRPRTSGSWLELYNEQFV.

Many counts were recorded for this clonotype. J is TRBJ2-7 and V is TRBV11-2, with D possibly matching TRBD2 (5 bases). Trimming removed 0 bases from V and 2 bases from J, with 17 bases in between. In germline, CDR1 is SGHAT, CDR2 FQNNGV. This CDR3 contains 17 residues. CDR3 bases: TGTGCCAGCAGCTTAGATAGCAGCGAGCGGCTTACCTACGAGCAGTACTTC. Translating gives CASSLDSSERLTYEQYF.

Turning to this clonotype: One junction end does not reproduce the germline sequence, and a read error may be involved. The chain couples TRBV18 to TRBJ1-1, with 8 positions matching TRBD1. The CDR3 runs 14 residues. Germline V CDR1 and CDR2: KGHSH, LQKENI. CDR3 residues: CTSSPQGANTEAFF. The CDR3 DNA follows: TGTACCAGCTCACCGCAGGGGGCAAACACTGAAGCTTTCTTT.

This clonotype was seen at least ten times. The rearrangement uses TRBV3-1 and TRBJ2-7, with D tentatively TRBD2 (6 bases). CDR3 length equals 15 residues. Germline CDR1 LGHDT, CDR2 YNNKEL (reference sequence). V dropped 1 base and J dropped 4 bases, with 14 bases sitting between them. As DNA, the CDR3 is TGTGCCAGCAGCCAAGGCCCCGGCGGGACTTACGAGCAGTACTTC. It specifies CASSQGPGGTYEQYF.

The chain links TRBV7-2 to TRBJ1-5; D is undetermined. Germline V lookup: CDR1 SGHTA, CDR2 FQGNSA. The CDR3 loop spans 15 amino acids. Trimming stripped 5 bases from V and 0 bases from J, with 11 bases between. This chain's CDR3 is CASSPDGNSNQPQHF. Written as DNA, the CDR3 is TGTGCCAGCAGCCCAGACGGGAATAGCAATCAGCCCCAGCATTTT.

This clonotype was detected ten times or more. V usage is TRBV20-1 and J usage is TRBJ1-2, with 10 nucleotides matching TRBD1. V trimming: 6 bases; J trimming: 4 bases; junction bases outside the gene matches: 2. The CDR3 sequence is 12 residues long. Germline CDR1 and CDR2: DFQATT and SNEGSKA (reference sequence). The DNA of the CDR3 is TGCAGTGCGGGACAGGGGTCCTATGGCTACACCTTC. This codes for CSAGQGSYGYTF.

V is TRBV29-1 and J is TRBJ2-3; no reliable D call. Per the germline V gene, CDR1 is SQVTM and CDR2 is ANQGSEA. V gave up 7 bases and J gave up 0 bases, with 8 bases separating them. The CDR3 length is 12 residues. CDR3 DNA sequence: TGCAGCGCCCTCAGTAGCACAGATACGCAGTATTTT. The encoded protein is CSALSSTDTQYF.

A few counts support this clonotype. The chain recombines TRBV28 with TRBJ1-2, with 7 bases identical to TRBD1. CDR1 and CDR2 from the germline V gene are MDHEN and SYDVKM. V was clipped by 7 bases and J by 7 bases; unmatched bases: 12. The CDR3 extends over 14 amino acids. As DNA, the CDR3 is TGTGCCAGCACCCGGACAGGAGTGTTGCGTGGCTACACCTTC. Translating it yields CASTRTGVLRGYTF.

Ten or more counts support this clonotype. The chain recombines TRBV4-2 with TRBJ2-3; D tentatively fits TRBD1 or TRBD2 (6 bases each). This CDR3 contains 16 residues. The V end was cut by 0 bases, the J end by 5 bases, with 15 bases between. The V gene's germline CDR1 is LGHNA and CDR2 YNFKEQ. CDR3 coding DNA: TGTGCCAGCAGCCAAGAACGGTGGGGGGCGCGAGATACGCAGTATTTT. It codes for CASSQERWGARDTQYF.

This clonotype was detected many times. The chain carries TRBV9 and TRBJ1-4; D gene unclear. V was cut by 0 bases and J by 5 bases, with 11 bases left in between. The germline CDR1 and CDR2 sequences are SGDLS and YYNGEE. The CDR3 is 15 residues long. CDR3 DNA: TGTGCCAGCAGCGTAGGAGCGGGGAGAAATGAAAAACTGTTTTTT. Its protein is CASSVGAGRNEKLFF.

This clonotype has a single count. This chain connects TRBV18 to TRBJ1-5, with D possibly being TRBD1 (5 bases). The CDR3 spans 13 residues. CDR1 is KGHSH, CDR2 LQKENI, per germline. V dropped 0 bases and J dropped 9 bases, with 9 bases sitting between them. The CDR3 bases are TGTGCCAGCTCACCACCGGGGGGTCGGCCCCAGCATTTT. Protein sequence: CASSPPGGRPQHF.

The rearrangement uses TRBV27 and TRBJ2-5; D ambiguous. The CDR3 totals 16 residues. Germline CDR1 reads MNHEY; CDR2 reads SMNVEV (reference sequence). The V and J ends lost 9 bases and 3 bases respectively, with 23 bases between them. The CDR3 coding sequence is TGTGCCAGTTCGGCTTCCAGAAGGGTTCGTGAAGAGACCCAGTACTTC. Translated: CASSASRRVREETQYF.

The sample holds a few counts of this clonotype. This chain connects TRBV7-2 to TRBJ2-2; tentative D call: TRBD1 (6 bases). This CDR3 contains 16 residues. V lost 5 bases and J lost 1, with 14 bases in between. Germline CDR1 and CDR2: SGHTA and FQGNSA. The CDR3 sequence: CASSPDRKLNTGELFF. CDR3 bases: TGTGCCAGCAGCCCCGACAGGAAACTGAACACCGGGGAGCTGTTTTTT.

The sample holds many counts of this clonotype. This chain links TRBV7-2 with TRBJ2-2; no firm D call. Trimming removed 5 bases at V and 7 bases at J, with 11 bases between. The germline V gene has CDR1 SGHTA and CDR2 FQGNSA. The CDR3 contains 13 residues. CDR3 sequence (DNA): TGTGCCAGCAGCCCCCGGGTCAGCGGGGAGCTGTTTTTT. It codes for CASSPRVSGELFF.

This clonotype occurred many times. The rearrangement uses TRBV27 and TRBJ2-5, with D possibly TRBD2 on 6 matching bases. Trimming removed 2 bases from V and 4 bases from J, with 14 bases in between. CDR1 and CDR2 (germline): MNHEY, SMNVEV (reference sequence). This CDR3 has 15 amino acids. CDR3 amino acids: CASSLNVAERETQYF. The DNA for the CDR3 is TGTGCCAGCAGTTTAAATGTAGCGGAGAGAGAGACCCAGTACTTC.